This T cell receptor (beta chain) was sequenced in a study of cytomegalovirus exposure and HLA in healthy donors. Remarks on this clone: As yet, its antigen is unknown.

Whole-study findings and limits: While the bulk of TCR sequences proved rare, some public TCRs turned up in many donors. Productive rates of about 87% or about 30% were seen for most TCR beta V segments in an earlier analysis. Later analysis reportedly placed an Asian-associated ancestry cluster below the approximately 700-donor mean in N-insertions.

PCR primers comprised 60 Vbeta and 13 Jbeta primers. Here immunoSEQ multiplex PCR was the method, and the copy in TCRdb shows in-frame clones only, minus some. This table has around 94,000 clones, roughly 80% appearing once. This sequence originates from a man between 18 and 35 years old in good health and CMV-seronegative. Specimen: PBMCs.

The CDR3 nucleotides are TGTGCTAGTGGTTTGCCCGGACTCCATGAGCAGTTCTTC. Translating gives CASGLPGLHEQFF. This chain links TRBV12-5 with TRBJ2-1; perhaps TRBD2 as D (5 bases). Germline V gene sequence: CDR1 LGHNT, CDR2 FRNRAP. V lost 2 bases and J lost 8, with 10 bases in between. The CDR3 spans 13 residues.